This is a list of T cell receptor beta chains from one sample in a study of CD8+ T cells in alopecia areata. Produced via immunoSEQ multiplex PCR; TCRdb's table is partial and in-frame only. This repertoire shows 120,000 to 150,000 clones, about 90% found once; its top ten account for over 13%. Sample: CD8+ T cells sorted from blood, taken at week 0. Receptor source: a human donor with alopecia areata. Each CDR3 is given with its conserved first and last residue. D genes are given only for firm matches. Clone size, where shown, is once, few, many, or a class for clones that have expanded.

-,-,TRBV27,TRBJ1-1,CASSLYTSGHTEAFF,TGTGCCAGCAGTTTATACACAAGTGGGCACACTGAAGCTTTCTTT
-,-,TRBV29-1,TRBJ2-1,CSAHNYVYNEQFF,TGCAGCGCCCACAACTACGTGTACAATGAGCAGTTCTTC
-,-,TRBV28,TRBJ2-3,CASSYGDTQYF,TGTGCCAGCAGCTACGGTGACACGCAGTATTTT
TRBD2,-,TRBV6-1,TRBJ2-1,CASSEASGRTYNEQFF,TGTGCCAGCAGTGAAGCGAGCGGGAGGACCTACAATGAGCAGTTCTTC
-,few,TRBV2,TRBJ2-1,CASSEVTRSTMYEQFF,TGTGCCAGCAGTGAAGTGACTAGGTCTACGATGTATGAGCAGTTCTTC
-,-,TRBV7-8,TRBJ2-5,CASSFGVQETQYF,TGTGCCAGCAGCTTTGGCGTCCAAGAGACCCAGTACTTC
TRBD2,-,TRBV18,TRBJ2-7,CASSPLTGTRGVHEQYF,TGTGCCAGCTCACCACTTACAGGGACTAGAGGGGTCCACGAGCAGTACTTC
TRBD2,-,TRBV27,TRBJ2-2,CASSYLAGGPGTGELFF,TGTGCCAGCAGTTATCTAGCGGGGGGGCCAGGCACCGGGGAGCTGTTTTTT
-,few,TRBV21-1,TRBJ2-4,CASSKGLPWGAKNIQYF,TGTGCCAGCAGCAAAGGACTCCCTTGGGGAGCCAAAAACATTCAGTACTTC
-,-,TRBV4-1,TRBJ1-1,CASSQVSGDEAFF,TGCGCCAGCAGCCAAGTTTCGGGGGATGAAGCTTTCTTT
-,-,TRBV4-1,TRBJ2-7,CASSQGRGEYEQYF,TGCGCCAGCAGCCAAGGGAGGGGGGAGTACGAGCAGTACTTC
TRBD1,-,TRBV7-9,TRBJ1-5,CASSPPRGQGSYSNQPQHF,TGTGCCAGCAGCCCCCCCCGCGGACAGGGGAGTTATAGCAATCAGCCCCAGCATTTT
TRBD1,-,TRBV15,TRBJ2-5,CATSRGTGQETQYF,TGTGCCACCAGCAGAGGGACAGGCCAAGAGACCCAGTACTTC
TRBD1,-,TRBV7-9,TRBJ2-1,CASIGDSRNEQFF,TGTGCCTCTATAGGGGACAGCCGCAATGAGCAGTTCTTC
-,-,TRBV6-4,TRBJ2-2,CASSDVGIGELFF,TGTGCCAGCAGTGATGTAGGAATCGGGGAGCTGTTTTTT
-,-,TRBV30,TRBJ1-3,CAWAVGGTIYF,TGTGCCTGGGCGGTCGGTGGAACCATATATTTT
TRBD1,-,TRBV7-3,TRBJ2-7,CASIDPGTATYEQYF,TGTGCCAGCATCGATCCCGGGACAGCAACCTACGAGCAGTACTTC
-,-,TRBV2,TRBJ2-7,CASTWGLTSYEQYF,TGTGCCAGCACCTGGGGACTGACCTCCTACGAGCAGTACTTC
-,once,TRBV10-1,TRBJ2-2,CASSGVFPGHNTGELFF,TGCGCCAGCAGTGGAGTCTTTCCGGGACACAACACCGGGGAGCTGTTTTTT
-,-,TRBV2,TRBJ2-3,CARQGQYTDTQYF,TGTGCCCGCCAGGGCCAATACACAGATACGCAGTATTTT
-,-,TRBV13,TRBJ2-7,CASRGPGEQYF,TGTGCCAGCAGGGGTCCGGGGGAGCAGTACTTC
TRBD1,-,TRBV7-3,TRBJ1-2,CASSPDRFSYGYTF,TGTGCCAGCAGCCCGGACAGGTTTTCCTATGGCTACACCTTC
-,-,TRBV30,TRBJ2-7,CAWNSGGEQYF,TGTGCCTGGAACTCGGGCGGCGAGCAGTACTTC